Listed below are T cell receptor beta chains from one sample, sequenced in a study of blood T cell repertoires in COVID-19. Clones were sequenced by immunoSEQ multiplex PCR, and TCRdb holds only the in-frame ones, with some missing. This sample carries approximately 320,000 clones, approximately 90% of them seen once, and the ten largest clones take approximately 9%. The source material was PBMCs or T cells enriched from blood (not recorded which). The origin of the receptors is a woman younger than 30 who had recovered from COVID-19. The CDR3 runs from the conserved cysteine through the conserved F or W. A D gene is named only where the DNA matches it firmly. Only some rows state a clone size, as once, few, many or a class for expanded clones.

-	TRBD1	TRBV7-3	TRBJ2-5	CASSSTTGVQETQYF	TGTGCCAGCAGCTCGACGACAGGGGTACAAGAGACCCAGTACTTC
-	TRBD1	TRBV5-6	TRBJ1-3	CASGGPGQSSGNTIYF	TGTGCCAGCGGGGGACCGGGACAGAGCTCTGGAAACACCATATATTTT
-	TRBD1	TRBV7-8	TRBJ2-7	CASSLALGQSRYEQYF	TGTGCCAGCAGCTTAGCCCTGGGACAGTCAAGGTACGAGCAGTACTTC
-	-	TRBV14	TRBJ2-5	CASSHLNQGTVKETQYF	TGTGCCAGCAGCCACCTAAACCAGGGAACTGTTAAAGAGACCCAGTACTTC
once	-	TRBV28	TRBJ1-1	CASRPLREVDTEAFF	TGTGCCAGCCGACCGCTCAGGGAGGTGGACACTGAAGCTTTCTTT
-	-	TRBV4-1	TRBJ1-2	CASSQAGSYGYTF	TGCGCCAGCAGCCAAGCGGGTTCCTATGGCTACACCTTC
-	TRBD2	TRBV5-5	TRBJ2-1	CASSLGLAYNEQFF	TGTGCCAGCAGCTTGGGACTAGCTTACAATGAGCAGTTCTTC
-	TRBD1	TRBV5-1	TRBJ2-3	CASSGQVTDTQYF	TGCGCCAGCAGCGGACAGGTCACAGATACGCAGTATTTT
once	-	TRBV28	TRBJ2-7	CASSFRVHEQYF	TGTGCCAGCAGTTTTCGGGTCCACGAGCAGTACTTC
-	-	TRBV12-3/TRBV12-4	TRBJ1-5	CASSQTSQPQHF	TGTGCCAGCAGTCAGACATCACAGCCCCAGCATTTT
-	-	TRBV12-3/TRBV12-4	TRBJ1-1	CASTWDKNTEAFF	TGTGCCAGCACCTGGGACAAGAACACTGAAGCTTTCTTT
-	-	TRBV7-9	TRBJ2-2	CASSLDGFGTGELFF	TGTGCCAGCAGCTTAGACGGGTTCGGCACCGGGGAGCTGTTTTTT
-	-	TRBV28	TRBJ1-2	CASSHEVQGYGYTF	TGTGCCAGCAGCCACGAGGTACAAGGCTATGGCTACACCTTC
-	-	TRBV2	TRBJ1-1	CASGGHSAEAFF	TGTGCCAGTGGGGGACATTCAGCGGAAGCTTTCTTT
once	-	TRBV7-3	TRBJ2-7	CASSPTHRVGEQYF	TGTGCCAGCAGCCCCACGCACAGGGTTGGCGAGCAGTACTTC
-	-	TRBV28	TRBJ1-3	CASLNRAGNTIYF	TGTGCCAGCCTAAACAGGGCCGGAAACACCATATATTTT
-	-	TRBV28	TRBJ1-1	CASSLFLRINMKGLGTEAFF	TGTGCCAGCAGTTTATTTTTGCGGATCAATATGAAGGGGCTTGGCACTGAAGCTTTCTTT
-	-	TRBV28	TRBJ1-5	CASNLGPGNQPQHF	TGTGCCAGCAACTTGGGCCCGGGGAATCAGCCCCAGCATTTT
-	-	TRBV7-2	TRBJ1-5	CASSFLNQPQHF	TGTGCCAGCAGCTTTCTCAATCAGCCCCAGCATTTT
once	-	TRBV4-2	TRBJ1-4	CASSQVWSNEKLFF	TGTGCCAGCAGCCAAGTATGGAGTAATGAAAAACTGTTTTTT
-	-	TRBV28	TRBJ1-1	CASPAPGMNTEAFF	TGTGCCAGCCCTGCGCCAGGAATGAACACTGAAGCTTTCTTT
-	-	TRBV7-9	TRBJ1-2	CASPPGGVDGYTF	TGTGCCAGCCCCCCGGGAGGGGTCGATGGCTACACCTTC
-	TRBD2	TRBV5-1	TRBJ2-3	CASSPPGGHTDTQYF	TGCGCCAGCAGCCCCCCGGGGGGGCACACAGATACGCAGTATTTT
-	-	TRBV27	TRBJ1-1	CASSLMFGQPNTEAFF	TGTGCCAGCAGTTTAATGTTTGGGCAGCCCAACACTGAAGCTTTCTTT
-	-	TRBV28	TRBJ1-2	CASSLTPGGAANYGYTF	TGTGCCAGCAGTTTAACCCCCGGGGGGGCCGCTAACTATGGCTACACCTTC
-	-	TRBV9	TRBJ2-7	CASSVAPGRGIYEQYF	TGTGCCAGCAGCGTAGCTCCAGGGAGGGGGATCTACGAGCAGTACTTC
-	-	TRBV19	TRBJ1-6	CASTGAVGINSPLHF	TGTGCCAGTACAGGGGCAGTAGGGATTAATTCACCCCTCCACTTT
-	TRBD1	TRBV7-8	TRBJ2-1	CASSPRTGLSQNEQFF	TGTGCCAGCAGCCCCAGGACAGGGTTGTCGCAAAATGAGCAGTTCTTC
-	-	TRBV5-1	TRBJ2-3	CASSLGLGGIAGDTQYF	TGCGCCAGCAGCTTGGGGCTTGGAGGAATAGCAGGCGATACGCAGTATTTT
once	TRBD1	TRBV6-6	TRBJ2-7	CASSITGTGRSEQYF	TGTGCCAGCAGTATAACCGGGACAGGGAGGAGCGAGCAGTACTTC
-	-	TRBV7-2	TRBJ1-2	CASSLAQEGWDYTF	TGTGCCAGCAGCTTAGCCCAGGAGGGTTGGGACTACACCTTC
-	TRBD1	TRBV7-9	TRBJ1-5	CASSSTGGRQPQHF	TGTGCCAGCAGCTCAACAGGGGGCCGTCAGCCCCAGCATTTT
-	-	TRBV28	TRBJ2-7	CASTGGAVGSYEQYF	TGTGCCAGCACTGGGGGGGCAGTCGGCTCCTACGAGCAGTACTTC
-	-	TRBV7-2	TRBJ1-1	CAIRDRLRNTEAFF	TGTGCCATTCGAGACAGGTTGAGAAACACTGAAGCTTTCTTT
-	-	TRBV28	TRBJ1-2	CASSLMSRYGYTF	TGTGCCAGCAGTTTAATGTCCCGTTATGGCTACACCTTC
-	-	TRBV4-3	TRBJ1-1	CASSQARGANTEAFF	TGCGCCAGCAGCCAGGCTCGGGGGGCAAACACTGAAGCTTTCTTT
-	TRBD1	TRBV7-6	TRBJ2-2	CASSLRAGGVSGELFF	TGTGCCAGCAGCCTTAGGGCAGGGGGTGTTTCCGGGGAGCTGTTTTTT
-	-	TRBV7-2	TRBJ1-2	CASSLGATANYGYTF	TGTGCCAGCAGCTTAGGCGCGACAGCCAACTATGGCTACACCTTC
-	-	TRBV7-8	TRBJ1-4	CASSPRGRATNEKLFF	TGTGCCAGCAGCCCCAGGGGCAGGGCAACTAATGAAAAACTGTTTTTT